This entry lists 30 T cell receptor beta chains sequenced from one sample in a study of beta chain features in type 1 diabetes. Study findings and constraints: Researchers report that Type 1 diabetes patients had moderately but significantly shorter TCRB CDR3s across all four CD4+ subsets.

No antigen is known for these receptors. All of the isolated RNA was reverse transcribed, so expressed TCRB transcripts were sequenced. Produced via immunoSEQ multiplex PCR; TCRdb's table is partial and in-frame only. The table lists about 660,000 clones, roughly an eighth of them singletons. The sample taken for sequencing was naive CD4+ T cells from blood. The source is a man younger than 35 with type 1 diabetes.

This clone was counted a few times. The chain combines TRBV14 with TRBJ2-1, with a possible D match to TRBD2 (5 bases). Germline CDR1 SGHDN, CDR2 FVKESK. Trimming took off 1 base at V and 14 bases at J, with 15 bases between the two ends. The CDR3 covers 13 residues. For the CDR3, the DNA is TGTGCCAGCAGCCAAGGATCCCACGGGAAGGAGTTCTTC. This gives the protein CASSQGSHGKEFF.

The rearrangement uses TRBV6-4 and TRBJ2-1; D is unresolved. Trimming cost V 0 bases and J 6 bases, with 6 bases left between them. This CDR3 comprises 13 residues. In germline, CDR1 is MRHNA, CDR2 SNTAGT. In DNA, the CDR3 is TGTGCCAGCAGTGACTCAGGGTTCAATGAGCAGTTCTTC. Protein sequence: CASSDSGFNEQFF.

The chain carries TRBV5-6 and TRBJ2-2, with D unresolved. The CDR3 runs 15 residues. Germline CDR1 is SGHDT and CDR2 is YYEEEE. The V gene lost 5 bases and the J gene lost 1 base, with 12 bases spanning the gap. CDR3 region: CASSLQRRNTGELFF. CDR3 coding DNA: TGTGCCAGCAGTCTTCAAAGACGGAACACCGGGGAGCTGTTTTTT.

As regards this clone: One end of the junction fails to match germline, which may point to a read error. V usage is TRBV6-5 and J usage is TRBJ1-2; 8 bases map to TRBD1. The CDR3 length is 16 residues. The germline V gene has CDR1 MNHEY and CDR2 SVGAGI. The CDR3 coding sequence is TGTGCCAGCAGTTACTCGATAATAATAGGACAGGACAGGGCCTTCTTC. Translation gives CASSYSIIIGQDRAFF.

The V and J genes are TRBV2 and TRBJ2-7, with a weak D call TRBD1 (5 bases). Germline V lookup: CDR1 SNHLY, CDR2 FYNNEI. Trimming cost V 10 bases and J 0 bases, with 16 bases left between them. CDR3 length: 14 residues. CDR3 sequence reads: CANQRGQSSYEQYF. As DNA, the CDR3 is TGTGCCAACCAGAGAGGACAAAGCTCCTACGAGCAGTACTTC.

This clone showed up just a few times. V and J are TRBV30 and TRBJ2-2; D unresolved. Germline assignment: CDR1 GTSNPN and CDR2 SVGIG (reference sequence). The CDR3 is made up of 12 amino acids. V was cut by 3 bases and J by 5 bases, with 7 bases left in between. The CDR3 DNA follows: TGTGCCTGGAGACGGTTAACCGGGGAGCTGTTTTTT. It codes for CAWRRLTGELFF.

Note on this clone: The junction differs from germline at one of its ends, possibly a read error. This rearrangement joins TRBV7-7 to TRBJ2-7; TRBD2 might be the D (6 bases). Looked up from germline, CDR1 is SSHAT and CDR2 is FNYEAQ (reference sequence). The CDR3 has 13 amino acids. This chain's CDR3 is CASSSWDSGEQYF. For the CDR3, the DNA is TGTGCTAGCAGCTCCTGGGACTCCGGCGAGCAGTACTTC.

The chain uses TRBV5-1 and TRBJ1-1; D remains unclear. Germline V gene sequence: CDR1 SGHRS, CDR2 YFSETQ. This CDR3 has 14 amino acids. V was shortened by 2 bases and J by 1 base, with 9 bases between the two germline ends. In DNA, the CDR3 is TGCGCCAGCAGCTTTACGGTGCCGAACACTGAAGCTTTCTTT. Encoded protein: CASSFTVPNTEAFF.

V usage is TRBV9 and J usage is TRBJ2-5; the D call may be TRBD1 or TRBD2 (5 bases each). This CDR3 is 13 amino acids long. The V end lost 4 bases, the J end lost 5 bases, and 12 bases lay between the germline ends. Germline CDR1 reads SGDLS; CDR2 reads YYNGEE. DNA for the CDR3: TGTGCCAGCAGCCGGGACGGGTGGGAGACCCAGTACTTC. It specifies CASSRDGWETQYF.

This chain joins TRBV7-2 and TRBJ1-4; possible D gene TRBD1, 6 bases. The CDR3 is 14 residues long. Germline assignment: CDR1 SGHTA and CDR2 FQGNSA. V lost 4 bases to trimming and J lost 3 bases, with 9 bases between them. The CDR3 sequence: CASSYREANEKLFF. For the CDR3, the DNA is TGTGCCAGCAGCTACAGGGAGGCTAATGAAAAACTGTTTTTT.

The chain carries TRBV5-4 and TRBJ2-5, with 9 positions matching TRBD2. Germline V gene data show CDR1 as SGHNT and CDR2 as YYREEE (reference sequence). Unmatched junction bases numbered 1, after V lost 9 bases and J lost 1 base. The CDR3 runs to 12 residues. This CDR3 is CATSGIQETQYF. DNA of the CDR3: TGTGCCACTAGCGGGATCCAAGAGACCCAGTACTTC.

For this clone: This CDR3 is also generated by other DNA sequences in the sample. The CDR3 region has the DNA TGTGCCAGCAGTTTAGGCCGCCAAGAGACCCAGTACTTC. Its translation is CASSLGRQETQYF. The chain has TRBV28 and TRBJ2-5; D not resolved. The CDR3 runs to 13 residues. The germline V and J ends were trimmed by 2 bases and 1 base, with 5 bases remaining between them. CDR1 and CDR2 from the germline V gene are MDHEN and SYDVKM.

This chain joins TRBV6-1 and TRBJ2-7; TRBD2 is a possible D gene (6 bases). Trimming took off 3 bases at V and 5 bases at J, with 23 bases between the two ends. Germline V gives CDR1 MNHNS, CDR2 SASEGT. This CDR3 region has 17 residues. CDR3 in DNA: TGTGCCAGCAGTGACTTACCCCTTGGAGGGTCTCTCGACGAGCAGTACTTC. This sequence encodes CASSDLPLGGSLDEQYF.

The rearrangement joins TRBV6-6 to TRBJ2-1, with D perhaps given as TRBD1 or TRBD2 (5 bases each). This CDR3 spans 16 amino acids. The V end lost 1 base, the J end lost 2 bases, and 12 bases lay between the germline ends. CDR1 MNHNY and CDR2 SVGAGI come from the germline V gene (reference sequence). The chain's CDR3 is CASSYLQGRAYNEQFF. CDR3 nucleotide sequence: TGTGCCAGCAGTTACTTGCAGGGACGGGCCTACAATGAGCAGTTCTTC.

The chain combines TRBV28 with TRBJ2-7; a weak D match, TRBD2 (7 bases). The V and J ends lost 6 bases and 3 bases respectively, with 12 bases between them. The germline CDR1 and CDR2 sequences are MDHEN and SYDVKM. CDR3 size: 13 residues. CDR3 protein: CASSQGGDYEQYF. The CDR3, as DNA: TGTGCCAGCAGCCAAGGGGGGGACTACGAGCAGTACTTC.

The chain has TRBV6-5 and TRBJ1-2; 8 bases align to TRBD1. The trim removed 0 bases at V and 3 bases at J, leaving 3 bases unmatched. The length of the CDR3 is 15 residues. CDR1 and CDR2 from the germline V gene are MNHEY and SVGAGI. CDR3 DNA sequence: TGTGCCAGCAGTTACTCGCCACAGGGGGACTATGGCTACACCTTC. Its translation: CASSYSPQGDYGYTF.

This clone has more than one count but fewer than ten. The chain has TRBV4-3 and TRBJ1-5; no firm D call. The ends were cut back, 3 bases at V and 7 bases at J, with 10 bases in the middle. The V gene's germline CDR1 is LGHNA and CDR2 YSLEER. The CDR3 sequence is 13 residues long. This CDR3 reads CASSHELRQPQHF. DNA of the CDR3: TGCGCCAGCAGCCACGAATTAAGGCAGCCCCAGCATTTT.

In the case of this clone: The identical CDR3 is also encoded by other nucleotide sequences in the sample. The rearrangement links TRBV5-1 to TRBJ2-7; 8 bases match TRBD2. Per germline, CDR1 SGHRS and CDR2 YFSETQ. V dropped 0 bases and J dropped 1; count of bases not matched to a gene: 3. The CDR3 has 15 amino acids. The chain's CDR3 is CASSLVVAGSYEQYF. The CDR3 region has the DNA TGCGCCAGCAGCTTGGTTGTAGCGGGATCCTACGAGCAGTACTTC.

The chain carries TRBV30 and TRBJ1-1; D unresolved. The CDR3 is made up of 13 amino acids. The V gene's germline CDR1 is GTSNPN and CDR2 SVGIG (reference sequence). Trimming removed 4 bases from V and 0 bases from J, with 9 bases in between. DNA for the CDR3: TGTGCCTGGAAAGGTCCCATGAACACTGAAGCTTTCTTT. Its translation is CAWKGPMNTEAFF.

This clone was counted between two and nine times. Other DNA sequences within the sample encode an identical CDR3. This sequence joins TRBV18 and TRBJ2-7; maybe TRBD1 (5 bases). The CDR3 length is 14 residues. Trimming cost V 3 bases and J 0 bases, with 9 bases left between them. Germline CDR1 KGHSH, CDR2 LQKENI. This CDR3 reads CASSPSQGSYEQYF. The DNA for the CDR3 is TGTGCCAGCTCACCTTCGCAGGGCTCCTACGAGCAGTACTTC.

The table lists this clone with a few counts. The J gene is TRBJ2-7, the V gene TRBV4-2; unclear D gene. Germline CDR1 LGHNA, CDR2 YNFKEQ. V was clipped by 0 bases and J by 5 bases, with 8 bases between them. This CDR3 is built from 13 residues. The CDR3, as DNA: TGTGCCAGCAGCCAAGATTTCCGGGACGAGCAGTACTTC. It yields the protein CASSQDFRDEQYF.

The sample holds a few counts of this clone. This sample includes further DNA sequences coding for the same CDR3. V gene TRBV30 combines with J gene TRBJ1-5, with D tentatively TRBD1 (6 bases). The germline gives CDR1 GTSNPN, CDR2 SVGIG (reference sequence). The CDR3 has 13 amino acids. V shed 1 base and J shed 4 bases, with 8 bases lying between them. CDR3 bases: TGTGCCTGGAGTGGTCAGGGGAATCAGCCCCAGCATTTT. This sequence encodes CAWSGQGNQPQHF.

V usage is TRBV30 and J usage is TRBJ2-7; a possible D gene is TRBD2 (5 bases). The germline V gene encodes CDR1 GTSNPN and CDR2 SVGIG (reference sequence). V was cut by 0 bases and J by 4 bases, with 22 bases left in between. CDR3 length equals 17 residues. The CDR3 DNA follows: TGTGCCTGGAGTGTACGGCCCGCTGGACTGCCTGGATACGAGCAGTACTTC. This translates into CAWSVRPAGLPGYEQYF.

The DNA for the CDR3 is TGTGCCAGCAGCTTCCCCGGGACGGCTGGGGGTGAGCAGTTCTTC. This encodes CASSFPGTAGGEQFF. This sequence joins TRBV5-4 and TRBJ2-1; the D gene could be TRBD1 or TRBD2 (5 bases each). Deletions cut 2 bases from V and 9 bases from J, with 18 bases between. Germline CDR1 reads SGHNT; CDR2 reads YYREEE (reference sequence). The CDR3 spans 15 residues.

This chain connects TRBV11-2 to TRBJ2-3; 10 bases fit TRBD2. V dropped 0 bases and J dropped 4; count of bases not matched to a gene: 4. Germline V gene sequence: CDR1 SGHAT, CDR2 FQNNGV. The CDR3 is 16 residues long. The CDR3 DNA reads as TGTGCCAGCAGCTTAGAGGGAGCGGGAGGGCCAGATACGCAGTATTTT. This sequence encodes CASSLEGAGGPDTQYF.

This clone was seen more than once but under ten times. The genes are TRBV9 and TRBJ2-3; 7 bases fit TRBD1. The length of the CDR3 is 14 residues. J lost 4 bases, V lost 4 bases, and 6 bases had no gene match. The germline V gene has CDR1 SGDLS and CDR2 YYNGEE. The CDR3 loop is CASSNRQGPDTQYF. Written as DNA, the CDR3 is TGTGCCAGCAGCAACCGACAGGGCCCAGATACGCAGTATTTT.

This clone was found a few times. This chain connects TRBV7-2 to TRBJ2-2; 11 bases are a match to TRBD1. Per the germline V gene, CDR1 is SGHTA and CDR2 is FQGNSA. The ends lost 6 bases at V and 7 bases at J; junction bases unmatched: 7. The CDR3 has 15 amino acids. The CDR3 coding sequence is TGTGCCAGCAGGGCGGACAGGGGGCCTGTCGGGGAGCTGTTTTTT. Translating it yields CASRADRGPVGELFF.

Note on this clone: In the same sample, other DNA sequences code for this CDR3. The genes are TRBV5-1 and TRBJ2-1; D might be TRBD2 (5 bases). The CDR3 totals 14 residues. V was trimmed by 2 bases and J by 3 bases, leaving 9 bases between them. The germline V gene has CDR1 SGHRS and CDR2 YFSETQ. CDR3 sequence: CASSLGSGYNEQFF. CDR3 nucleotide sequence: TGCGCCAGCAGCTTAGGCAGCGGCTACAATGAGCAGTTCTTC. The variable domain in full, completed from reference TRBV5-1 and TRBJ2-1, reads KAGVTQTPRYLIKTRGQQVTLSCSPISGHRSVSWYQQTPGQGLQFLFEYFSETQRNKGNFPGRFSGRQFSNSRSEMNVSTLELGDSALYLCASSLGSGYNEQFFGPGTRLTVL.

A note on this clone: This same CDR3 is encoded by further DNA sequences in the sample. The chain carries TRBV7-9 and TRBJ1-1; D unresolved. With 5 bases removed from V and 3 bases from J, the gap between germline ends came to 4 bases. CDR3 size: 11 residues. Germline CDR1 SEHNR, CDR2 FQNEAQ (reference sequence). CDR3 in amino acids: CASSLDTEAFF. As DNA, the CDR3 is TGTGCCAGCAGCCTTGACACTGAAGCTTTCTTT. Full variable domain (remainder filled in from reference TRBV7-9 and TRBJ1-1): DTGVSQNPRHKITKRGQNVTFRCDPISEHNRLYWYRQTLGQGPEFLTYFQNEAQLEKSRLLSDRFSAERPKGSFSTLEIQRTEQGDSAMYLCASSLDTEAFFGQGTRLTVV.

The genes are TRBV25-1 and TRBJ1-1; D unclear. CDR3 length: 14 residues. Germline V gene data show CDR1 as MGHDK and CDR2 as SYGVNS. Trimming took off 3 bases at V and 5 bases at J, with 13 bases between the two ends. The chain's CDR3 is CASSDRSSRTEAFF. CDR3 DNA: TGTGCCAGCAGTGATCGGAGCTCGCGGACTGAAGCTTTCTTT.